One and the same sample provided the 7 T cell receptor beta chains below, sequenced in a study of cytomegalovirus exposure and HLA in healthy donors. PCR used 60 Vbeta primers and 13 Jbeta primers. Sequenced by immunoSEQ multiplex PCR; TCRdb stores in-frame clones only, minus some. This table holds approximately 170,000 clones, roughly 80% found once. What was sequenced was PBMCs. The receptors were gathered from a male donor in good health and CMV-seronegative.

The V call is TRBV11-2, the J call TRBJ2-4; the match to TRBD1 covers 9 bases. The CDR3 has 17 residues. Germline-derived CDR1 and CDR2 are SGHAT and FQNNGV. V trimming: 5 bases; J trimming: 0 bases; junction bases outside the gene matches: 8. CDR3 sequence reads: CASSPRTGAGAKNIQYF. The DNA for the CDR3 is TGTGCCAGCAGCCCAAGGACAGGGGCCGGAGCCAAAAACATTCAGTACTTC.

The chain employs TRBV19 and TRBJ2-1, with 7 bases fitting TRBD2. The CDR3 length is 20 residues. Per germline, CDR1 LNHDA and CDR2 SQIVND (reference sequence). V lost 6 bases, J lost 5 bases, and 25 bases stayed unmatched. CDR3 nucleotides: TGTGCCAGTAGCAAGCGGGGCGGTGTGGAAAATTTTGCAAAAAACAATGAGCAGTTCTTC. This codes for CASSKRGGVENFAKNNEQFF.

The chain has TRBV19 and TRBJ1-2; possibly TRBD1 for D (6 bases). This CDR3 region has 14 residues. V was pared by 3 bases and J by 8 bases, with 16 bases between. Germline V lookup: CDR1 LNHDA, CDR2 SQIVND (reference sequence). The CDR3 sequence is CASSIKETRGGYTF. CDR3 in DNA: TGTGCCAGTAGTATTAAAGAGACCAGGGGCGGCTACACCTTC.

J is TRBJ2-1 and V is TRBV7-2; maybe TRBD2 (5 bases). Trimming stripped 5 bases from V and 10 bases from J, with 12 bases between. Germline V gives CDR1 SGHTA, CDR2 FQGNSA. The CDR3 totals 12 residues. CDR3 region: CASSLPGGEQFF. CDR3 bases: TGTGCCAGCAGCCTACCTGGAGGAGAGCAGTTCTTC.

The rearrangement uses TRBV2 and TRBJ1-6; possible D gene TRBD1, 6 bases. Germline loops: CDR1 SNHLY, CDR2 FYNNEI. V was cut by 7 bases and J by 14 bases, with 15 bases left in between. The length of the CDR3 is 12 residues. The CDR3 DNA reads TGTGCCAGCATTGGCCAGGGGCTATCCCTCCACTTT. Translated: CASIGQGLSLHF.

This clone was seen once. The chain uses TRBV7-9 and TRBJ2-2; maybe TRBD2 (6 bases). Germline loops: CDR1 SEHNR, CDR2 FQNEAQ (reference sequence). This CDR3 has 13 amino acids. V was shortened by 5 bases and J by 3 bases, with 7 bases between the two germline ends. The CDR3 spells CASSGGDTGELFF. The DNA for the CDR3 is TGTGCCAGCAGCGGCGGGGACACCGGGGAGCTGTTTTTT.

The V call is TRBV6-1, the J call TRBJ1-1; 9 bases map to TRBD1. Trimming cost V 4 bases and J 10 bases; bases outside gene matches: 10. The germline gives CDR1 MNHNS, CDR2 SASEGT. The CDR3 contains 14 residues. The DNA for the CDR3 is TGTGCCAGCAGTGCCTCTACAGGGGGCCTAGGAGCTTTCTTT. Amino acid sequence: CASSASTGGLGAFF.